Below are 5 T cell receptor beta chains sequenced from a single sample in a study of yellow fever vaccine responses in identical twins (dated by TCRdb to the late 2010s). Library creation used RT-PCR. The instrument was an Illumina HiSeq 2500. TCRdb handled the public reads itself, with Q25 trimming in fastp and clone calling in MiXCR, and kept productive beta chains. Rows are unified per CDR3 protein, each entry keeping the most common DNA and genes. Here the sample has around 2,500 distinct CDR3 sequences; 70% to 85% occur a single time. The ten largest clones represent about 9.4% of the sample. This sample comprised T cells from blood (PBMCs), unsorted or a sorted subset (not recorded which), obtained before or after yellow fever vaccination (not recorded which). These receptors came from a female donor who received the yellow fever vaccine.

V and J are TRBV3-1 and TRBJ2-3, with D possibly TRBD2 on 6 matching bases. This CDR3 is 15 amino acids long. V lost 2 bases and J 0 bases, leaving 9 bases between the germline ends. Germline-derived CDR1 and CDR2 are LGHDT and YNNKEL (reference sequence). The CDR3 protein is CASSQTSPSTDTQYF. CDR3 DNA: TGTGCCAGCAGCCAAACTAGCCCAAGCACAGATACGCAGTATTTT.

The gene calls are TRBV15 and TRBJ2-2; 10 nucleotides agree with TRBD1. With V trimmed by 1 base and J by 5 bases, 4 bases remained unmatched. The germline V gene has CDR1 LNHNV and CDR2 YYDKDF (reference sequence). CDR3 length: 16 amino acids. Here the CDR3 DNA reads TGTGCCACCAGCAGAGCCGGGACAGGGGTAACCGGGGAGCTGTTTTTT. Translated: CATSRAGTGVTGELFF. Full variable domain (rest looked up from reference TRBV15 and TRBJ2-2): DAMVIQNPRYQVTQFGKPVTLSCSQTLNHNVMYWYQQKSSQAPKLLFHYYDKDFNNEADTPDNFQSRRPNTSFCFLDIRSPGLGDTAMYLCATSRAGTGVTGELFFGEGSRLTVL.

For the CDR3, the DNA is TGTGCCAGCAGAGCAGCGGGAGGGCCCCAAGAGACCCAGTACTTC. Translating it yields CASRAAGGPQETQYF. V is TRBV14 and J is TRBJ2-5, with 10 bases aligning to TRBD2. The length of the CDR3 is 15 residues. CDR1 SGHDN and CDR2 FVKESK come from the germline V gene. V lost 6 bases and J lost 1; bases outside the gene matches: 5.

This chain uses TRBV11-3 with TRBJ1-6; D is ambiguous. Germline V CDR1 and CDR2: SGHNT, YENEEA. The CDR3 spans 17 residues. The germline V and J ends were trimmed by 5 bases and 7 bases, with 21 bases remaining between them. The CDR3 DNA sequence: TGTGCCAGCAGCAGTTTACTTCTGACTGGCAGGAATTCACCCCTCCACTTT. The encoded protein is CASSSLLLTGRNSPLHF.

This sequence joins TRBV29-1 and TRBJ2-7, with 8 nucleotides matching TRBD2. Germline V gives CDR1 SQVTM, CDR2 ANQGSEA. The J segment lost 9 bases and the V segment lost 2 bases, leaving 9 bases of the junction unmatched. The CDR3 loop spans 13 amino acids. DNA of the CDR3: TGCAGCGTTGAATTCCGGGAGGGCCCCGGGCAGTACTTC. Translating gives CSVEFREGPGQYF.